Listed below are T cell receptor beta chains from one sample, sequenced in a study of blood T cell repertoires in COVID-19. Some clones are missing from TCRdb's copy, which holds only in-frame ones; the method was immunoSEQ multiplex PCR. Here the sample spans 200,000 to 300,000 clones, roughly 80% being singletons. Sequencing used peripheral blood. All receptors come from a man in his fifties or sixties with acute or convalescent COVID-19. Both conserved end residues are part of each CDR3. Fields, in order: D gene, V gene, clone size, J gene, CDR3 DNA, CDR3 protein. A D gene is named only where the DNA matches it firmly. Clone size appears in some rows only: once, few, many, or a class for an expanded clone.

-	TRBV18	-	TRBJ2-7	TGTGCCAGCTCACCTTCCGGGAGCTACGAGCAGTACTTC	CASSPSGSYEQYF
TRBD1	TRBV27	-	TRBJ1-2	TGTGCCAGCGGACAGGGGGGTTTCGGTCAGGGCTACACCTTC	CASGQGGFGQGYTF
-	TRBV5-4	-	TRBJ2-7	TGTGCCAGCAGCCACAATACAGGGAAAAGGGGAATCTACGAGCAGTACTTC	CASSHNTGKRGIYEQYF
-	TRBV11-2	-	TRBJ2-1	TGTGCCAGCAGCTTATATGAGGGGGGGAGCTACAATGAGCAGTTCTTC	CASSLYEGGSYNEQFF
TRBD1	TRBV30	-	TRBJ1-1	TGTGCCTGGAGTGGGGGCAGGGGGCGGACTGAAGCTTTCTTT	CAWSGGRGRTEAFF
-	TRBV9	-	TRBJ1-2	TGTGCCAGCAGCCCGAGTGGGACAAAAGGCTACACCTTC	CASSPSGTKGYTF
-	TRBV11-2	-	TRBJ1-3	TGTGCCAGCAGCCTGACAGACTCTGGAAACACCATATATTTT	CASSLTDSGNTIYF
-	TRBV6-1	-	TRBJ1-5	TGTGCCAGCAGTGAAAGGACAGTTAGCAATCAGCCCCAGCATTTT	CASSERTVSNQPQHF
TRBD2	TRBV2	-	TRBJ2-2	TGTGCCAGCAGTGAACTAGCGGGAAGAACCGGGGAGCTGTTTTTT	CASSELAGRTGELFF
TRBD1	TRBV4-1	once	TRBJ1-2	TGCGCCAGCAGCCAAGACCGTGACAGGGCGACCTTGGGGGGCTACACCTTC	CASSQDRDRATLGGYTF
-	TRBV4-1	-	TRBJ1-3	TGCGCCAGCAGCCCCGATCAGGGTCCTGGAAACACCATATATTTT	CASSPDQGPGNTIYF
TRBD1	TRBV5-1	-	TRBJ2-5	TGCGCCAGCAGCCTCCCTACAGGGGGCGAGACCCAGTACTTC	CASSLPTGGETQYF
TRBD1	TRBV10-3	-	TRBJ2-2	TGTGCCATCAGTCCCCCCGACAGGGAAGAAGCCGGGGAGCTGTTTTTT	CAISPPDREEAGELFF
TRBD2	TRBV5-1	-	TRBJ2-5	TGCGCCAGCAGCTTGGCCGCGCGTGGCGGGGGGCAAGAGACCCAGTACTTC	CASSLAARGGGQETQYF
-	TRBV2	-	TRBJ1-4	TGTGCCAGCAGTGAACGGCAGGGAAGAGCTGAAAAACTGTTTTTT	CASSERQGRAEKLFF
-	TRBV6-5	-	TRBJ2-7	TGTGCCGGCGGCGGGACAGCATACTACGAGCAGTACTTC	CAGGGTAYYEQYF
TRBD2	TRBV6-4	-	TRBJ2-3	TGTGCCAGCAGGCTAGCGGGAGGTACAGATACGCAGTATTTT	CASRLAGGTDTQYF
TRBD2	TRBV9	few	TRBJ2-2	TGTGCCAGCAGCCCCCAAGGCGGGACTAGCGCGAGCACCGGGGAGCTGTTTTTT	CASSPQGGTSASTGELFF
TRBD2	TRBV3-1/TRBV3-2	-	TRBJ2-3	TGTGCCAGCAGCCCCCGACTAGCGCGACCGCCGGGTACGCAGTATTTT	CASSPRLARPPGTQYF
TRBD1	TRBV3-1/TRBV3-2	-	TRBJ2-7	TGTGCCAGCAGCCAATCGGACAGGCCTATCTTTTACGAGCAGTACTTC	CASSQSDRPIFYEQYF
-	TRBV27	-	TRBJ1-1	TGTGCCAGCAGTTTACGTAAGGGGTCGACGGTTAACACTGAAGCTTTCTTT	CASSLRKGSTVNTEAFF
-	TRBV9	-	TRBJ2-2	TGTGCCAGCAGCCAAGCGGCAGCGGTCACGTCCGGGGAGCTGTTTTTT	CASSQAAAVTSGELFF
TRBD2	TRBV9	-	TRBJ2-3	TGTGCCAGCAGCCTCGGACTAGCGGGGGGGACAGATACGCAGTATTTT	CASSLGLAGGTDTQYF
TRBD1	TRBV7-8	-	TRBJ1-3	TGTGCCAGCAGCTTAGCCCCGGGACAGGGGGCGGAAAACACCATATATTTT	CASSLAPGQGAENTIYF
-	TRBV6-5	once	TRBJ2-5	TGTGCCAGCAGTTACTGGAGGGAGGAGGAGACCCAGTACTTC	CASSYWREEETQYF
-	TRBV13	-	TRBJ2-7	TGTGCCAGCAGTCAATCCAGGGTCTCCTCCTACGAGCAGTACTTC	CASSQSRVSSYEQYF
-	TRBV11-3	few	TRBJ2-3	TGTGCCAGCAGCTTAGCGGGGTTACTCACAGATACGCAGTATTTT	CASSLAGLLTDTQYF